This TCR beta chain emerged from a study of CD8+CD57+ T cells in acquired aplastic anemia. Study background: Across the sorted CD4+ and CD8+ cells, DNA amounts averaged approximately 3.1 ug. Whole-study findings and limits: Overlap between patients and controls comprised some 31 CD8+ CDR3 sequences.

Genomic DNA provided the template from which TCR beta VDJ and CDR3 profiles were obtained. TCRdb reanalysed the reads using MiXCR and keeps one entry per CDR3 protein. The sample has about 200,000 distinct CDR3 sequences; almost 50% are singletons. As concerns this clonotype: Its cognate antigen is unknown.

Patients who underwent sequencing had shown CD8+CD57+ cell expansion by flow cytometry. With no exception, the patients had severe acquired aplastic anemia. CDR1 and CDR2 (germline): SQVTM, ANQGSEA. CDR3 size: 12 residues. Trimming took 7 bases from V and 4 from J; bases not matched to a gene: 6. Specimen: sorted CD4+, CD8+, or CD8+CD57+ T cells (not recorded which) from PBMCs. V and J are TRBV29-1 and TRBJ2-7, with 8 positions matching TRBD1. The sequence was collected from a human donor with aplastic anemia. CDR3 sequence (DNA): TGCAGCGCAAGGACAGGGATATACGAGCAGTACTTC. As protein: CSARTGIYEQYF.